The 24 T cell receptor beta chains presented below share a single source sample, sequenced in a study of tissue T cells after allogeneic stem cell transplantation. Using immunoSEQ multiplex PCR, the repertoire was profiled, and TCRdb retains in-frame clones only, with some absent. This table has some 12,000 clones, about 70% appearing once. This sample comprised tissue from the right colon, obtained at autopsy. The receptor source for this set is a woman between 18 and 55 years old with breast cancer.

This clone has just one count. The genes are TRBV5-1 and TRBJ2-7, with D tentatively TRBD2 (6 bases). The CDR3 runs to 13 residues. The germline gives CDR1 SGHRS, CDR2 YFSETQ. V lost 4 bases and J lost 1, with 9 bases in between. CDR3: CASSETSSYEQYF. The CDR3 DNA follows: TGCGCCAGCAGCGAGACTAGTTCCTACGAGCAGTACTTC.

This chain links TRBV6-2 or TRBV6-3 with TRBJ1-1; D uncertain. Trimming took off 4 bases at V and 2 bases at J, with 8 bases between the two ends. The germline V gene encodes CDR1 MNHEY and CDR2 SVGEGT. CDR3 length: 13 residues. The CDR3 loop reads CASSSPDNTEAFF. CDR3 coding DNA: TGTGCCAGCAGTTCCCCAGACAACACTGAAGCTTTCTTT.

This clone is medium-sized (0.01 to 0.1%) by share. This chain links TRBV2 with TRBJ1-2, with D perhaps TRBD1 (5 bases). The CDR3 runs 13 residues. The ends were cut back, 5 bases at V and 4 bases at J, with 11 bases in the middle. CDR1 SNHLY and CDR2 FYNNEI come from the germline V gene. CDR3 coding DNA: TGTGCCAGCAGTCACGGGGGGATCTATGGCTACACCTTC. Translation gives CASSHGGIYGYTF.

Comments on this clone: The same CDR3 arises from other DNA sequences in this sample as well. The chain is built from TRBV6-1 and TRBJ1-4; D may be TRBD1 (5 bases). CDR1 and CDR2 from the germline V gene are MNHNS and SASEGT. The CDR3 has 17 residues. Trimming stripped 1 base from V and 3 bases from J, with 15 bases between. CDR3 sequence reads: CASSEDSREGPNEKLFF. CDR3 sequence (DNA): TGTGCCAGCAGTGAAGACTCGAGGGAGGGGCCTAATGAAAAACTGTTTTTT.

About this clone: Different DNA sequences within this sample yield the same CDR3. V and J are TRBV19 and TRBJ2-2; D is unresolved. CDR1 and CDR2 (germline): LNHDA, SQIVND (reference sequence). The CDR3 runs to 12 residues. Trimming pared 9 bases from V and 1 base from J, leaving 6 bases between. CDR3 DNA: TGTGCCAGCAATTTGAACACCGGGGAGCTGTTTTTT. Its translation: CASNLNTGELFF. Drawing the rest from reference TRBV19 and TRBJ2-2, the complete variable domain is DGGITQSPKYLFRKEGQNVTLSCEQNLNHDAMYWYRQDPGQGLRLIYYSQIVNDFQKGDIAEGYSVSREKKESFPLTVTSAQKNPTAFYLCASNLNTGELFFGEGSRLTVL.

This clone was detected once. The V call is TRBV2, the J call TRBJ2-3; TRBD2 aligns across 7 bases. With 6 bases clipped from V and 0 bases from J, the junction kept 6 bases outside the gene matches. Germline CDR1 and CDR2: SNHLY and FYNNEI. The CDR3 is 15 residues long. The DNA of the CDR3 is TGTGCCAGCAGGGGGTGGCGGGGGAGCACAGATACGCAGTATTTT. Protein sequence: CASRGWRGSTDTQYF.

V and J are TRBV7-3 and TRBJ2-7, with D perhaps TRBD1 (5 bases). Germline CDR1 reads SGHTA; CDR2 reads FQGTGA. Between the trimmed V and J ends, which lost 0 bases and 7 bases, there was a span of 16 bases. CDR3 length equals 15 residues. This chain's CDR3 is CASSLTRATQGEQYF. CDR3 DNA: TGTGCCAGCAGCTTAACACGGGCTACCCAGGGAGAGCAGTACTTC.

V usage is TRBV7-2 and J usage is TRBJ2-3; D is possibly TRBD1 (7 bases). Germline V gives CDR1 SGHTA, CDR2 FQGNSA. This CDR3 spans 15 amino acids. V shed 1 base and J shed 5 bases, with 13 bases lying between them. DNA of the CDR3: TGTGCCAGCAGCTTAGAGGGGCAGGGGGGAGATACGCAGTATTTT. Translation gives CASSLEGQGGDTQYF.

V is TRBV7-2 and J is TRBJ2-2; weak D call: TRBD1 (6 bases). There are 13 residues in the CDR3. Trimming took off 6 bases at V and 4 bases at J, with 9 bases between the two ends. Germline V CDR1 and CDR2: SGHTA, FQGNSA. The CDR3 sequence is CASRTGATGELFF. The CDR3 DNA is TGTGCCAGCAGGACAGGAGCCACCGGGGAGCTGTTTTTT.

V gene TRBV7-3 combines with J gene TRBJ2-1; 8 nucleotides match TRBD2. The CDR3 runs to 15 residues. The V gene end was trimmed by 3 bases and the J gene end by 6 bases; junction bases not matched to a gene: 7. The germline V gene has CDR1 SGHTA and CDR2 FQGTGA. CDR3 protein: CASSLVIAGTNEQFF. The CDR3 DNA is TGTGCCAGCAGCTTGGTAATAGCGGGAACCAATGAGCAGTTCTTC. The whole variable domain, remainder taken from reference TRBV7-3 and TRBJ2-1, is GAGVSQTPSNKVTEKGKYVELRCDPISGHTALYWYRQSLGQGPEFLIYFQGTGAADDSGLPNDRFFAVRPEGSVSTLKIQRTERGDSAVYLCASSLVIAGTNEQFFGPGTRLTVL.

The chain has TRBV11-2 and TRBJ2-7; a weak D match, TRBD1 (6 bases). V lost 0 bases and J lost 1, with 10 bases in between. This CDR3 comprises 15 residues. The V gene's germline CDR1 is SGHAT and CDR2 FQNNGV. As DNA, the CDR3 is TGTGCCAGCAGCTTAGAATCCAGGGGTTCCTACGAGCAGTACTTC. This encodes CASSLESRGSYEQYF. Based on the CDR3 plus reference TRBV11-2 and TRBJ2-7, the full variable domain is EAGVAQSPRYKIIEKRQSVAFWCNPISGHATLYWYQQILGQGPKLLIQFQNNGVVDDSQLPKDRFSAERLKGVDSTLKIQPAKLEDSAVYLCASSLESRGSYEQYFGPGTRLTVT.

The chain carries TRBV12-3 or TRBV12-4 and TRBJ2-3; D is ambiguous. The CDR3 contains 13 residues. V was clipped by 7 bases and J by 8 bases, with 16 bases between them. CDR3 sequence reads: CASTPASKGTQYF. CDR3 sequence (DNA): TGTGCCAGCACCCCGGCCAGCAAGGGTACGCAGTATTTT.

The chain is built from TRBV5-4 and TRBJ1-5, with TRBD1 as a possible D gene (5 bases). The CDR3 runs to 14 residues. The ends were cut back, 2 bases at V and 4 bases at J, with 10 bases in the middle. Looked up from germline, CDR1 is SGHNT and CDR2 is YYREEE (reference sequence). CDR3 bases: TGTGCCAGCAGCTTTAGTGGGACGAATCAGCCCCAGCATTTT. Protein: CASSFSGTNQPQHF.

The chain joins TRBV5-5 to TRBJ2-1; 7 bases fit TRBD1. The length of the CDR3 is 15 residues. V was clipped by 4 bases and J by 4 bases; unmatched bases: 8. Germline V gene data show CDR1 as SGHKS and CDR2 as YYEKEE (reference sequence). The CDR3 reads CASSRRDRLYNEQFF. In DNA, the CDR3 is TGTGCCAGCAGCCGCCGGGACAGACTTTACAATGAGCAGTTCTTC.

The genes are TRBV27 and TRBJ2-7; the match to TRBD1 covers 8 bases. Unmatched junction bases numbered 5, after V lost 2 bases and J lost 2 bases. There are 15 residues in the CDR3. From germline, CDR1 is MNHEY and CDR2 SMNVEV (reference sequence). The CDR3 protein is CASSLKGQEPYEQYF. The CDR3 DNA reads TGTGCCAGCAGTTTAAAGGGACAGGAGCCCTACGAGCAGTACTTC.

The J gene is TRBJ2-3, the V gene TRBV6-4; 14 nucleotides line up with TRBD2. CDR1 is MRHNA and CDR2 is SNTAGT in the germline V gene. Trimming at V came to 6 bases and at J to 2 bases, leaving 1 base not matched to a gene. The CDR3 contains 15 residues. The CDR3 loop is CASRTSGRATDTQYF. CDR3 DNA sequence: TGTGCCAGCAGGACTAGCGGGAGGGCCACAGATACGCAGTATTTT.

A single count supports this clone. The rearrangement uses TRBV5-4 and TRBJ1-4, with a possible D match to TRBD1 (6 bases). The CDR3 covers 15 residues. V was clipped by 3 bases and J by 5 bases, with 14 bases between them. The V gene's germline CDR1 is SGHNT and CDR2 YYREEE (reference sequence). The CDR3 region is CASSSMDRENEKLFF. The CDR3 nucleotides are TGTGCCAGCAGCTCCATGGACAGAGAAAATGAAAAACTGTTTTTT. Based on the CDR3 plus reference TRBV5-4 and TRBJ1-4, the full variable domain is ETGVTQSPTHLIKTRGQQVTLRCSSQSGHNTVSWYQQALGQGPQFIFQYYREEENGRGNFPPRFSGLQFPNYSSELNVNALELDDSALYLCASSSMDRENEKLFFGSGTQLSVL.

The gene calls are TRBV6-1 and TRBJ2-7, with 8 bases that match TRBD1. The CDR3 contains 13 residues. Germline V gene data show CDR1 as MNHNS and CDR2 as SASEGT. The V segment lost 6 bases and the J segment 4 bases; nucleotides outside the gene matches: 5. The CDR3 sequence is CASSFDRGYEQYF. The DNA for the CDR3 is TGTGCCAGCAGCTTCGACAGGGGATACGAGCAGTACTTC.

The chain joins TRBV5-4 to TRBJ2-3; 8 bases agree with TRBD1. V lost 2 bases to trimming and J lost 6 bases; unmatched junction nucleotides: 11. This CDR3 has 16 residues. Germline V gene lookup returns CDR1 SGHNT and CDR2 YYREEE (reference sequence). The CDR3 protein is CASSFNGQGALDTQYF. CDR3 bases: TGTGCCAGCAGCTTCAACGGGCAGGGGGCTCTGGATACGCAGTATTTT.

The V gene is TRBV6-5, the J gene TRBJ2-3; the D gene is possibly TRBD1 (7 bases). The CDR3 is 14 amino acids. Looked up from germline, CDR1 is MNHEY and CDR2 is SVGAGI. Trimming stripped 4 bases from V and 1 base from J, with 9 bases between. The CDR3 DNA reads as TGTGCCAGCAGTTGGAGGGGGCGCACAGATACGCAGTATTTT. Translation gives CASSWRGRTDTQYF.

This clone was seen more than once but under ten times. J is TRBJ2-3 and V is TRBV4-3, with D uncertain. V dropped 0 bases and J dropped 0 bases, with 10 bases sitting between them. This CDR3 is built from 16 residues. Looked up from germline, CDR1 is LGHNA and CDR2 is YSLEER. The CDR3 sequence: CASSQEMARSTDTQYF. The CDR3 region has the DNA TGCGCCAGCAGCCAAGAGATGGCGAGAAGCACAGATACGCAGTATTTT.

This clone was picked up a small number of times. The gene calls are TRBV9 and TRBJ2-2; D gene ambiguous. CDR1 and CDR2 from the germline V gene are SGDLS and YYNGEE. Trimming took off 1 base at V and 4 bases at J, with 8 bases between the two ends. The CDR3 extends over 14 amino acids. The CDR3 coding sequence is TGTGCCAGCAGCGTAACTTACGGCACCGGGGAGCTGTTTTTT. Its protein is CASSVTYGTGELFF. The full variable domain, its missing parts supplied by reference TRBV9 and TRBJ2-2, is DSGVTQTPKHLITATGQRVTLRCSPRSGDLSVYWYQQSLDQGLQFLIQYYNGEERAKGNILERFSAQQFPDLHSELNLSSLELGDSALYFCASSVTYGTGELFFGEGSRLTVL.

By its share, this clone is medium-sized. This rearrangement joins TRBV9 to TRBJ1-6; D gene ambiguous. V gave up 0 bases and J gave up 7 bases, with 5 bases separating them. From germline, CDR1 is SGDLS and CDR2 YYNGEE. The CDR3 spans 13 residues. As DNA, the CDR3 is TGTGCCAGCAGCGTAGGGGGAAATTCACCCCTCCACTTT. It is translated as CASSVGGNSPLHF. Full variable domain (rest looked up from reference TRBV9 and TRBJ1-6): DSGVTQTPKHLITATGQRVTLRCSPRSGDLSVYWYQQSLDQGLQFLIQYYNGEERAKGNILERFSAQQFPDLHSELNLSSLELGDSALYFCASSVGGNSPLHFGNGTRLTVT.

V is TRBV29-1 and J is TRBJ1-2; 7 bases line up with TRBD1. This CDR3 has 12 amino acids. V gave up 4 bases and J gave up 6 bases; unmatched junction bases: 5. The germline V gene encodes CDR1 SQVTM and CDR2 ANQGSEA. The CDR3 sequence: CSVARGQDGYTF. The CDR3 DNA reads as TGCAGCGTTGCTAGGGGGCAGGATGGCTACACCTTC.